This T cell receptor (beta chain) was identified during a study of PD-1 blockade in classical Hodgkin lymphoma. Brentuximab vedotin exposure varied among the patients, all of whom had relapsed after autologous stem cell transplantation. Trimming took 2 bases from V and 10 from J; bases not matched to a gene: 3. Germline-derived CDR1 and CDR2 are SGHVS and FNYEAQ. The CDR3 sequence is 12 residues long. On this clone: Antigen specificity is unknown.

Some clones are missing from TCRdb's copy, which holds only in-frame ones; the method was immunoSEQ multiplex PCR. This sample has tens of thousands of clones, with about nine tenths found just once. The study's findings and limits: The diversity seen at baseline in complete responders resembled that of newly diagnosed patients. By C4D1, CD4+ diversity increased significantly, especially in complete responders. When set against healthy donors, newly diagnosed patients were reported to show lower baseline TCR diversity.

The specimen comprised peripheral blood mononuclear cells (PBMCs), sampled at baseline. The TCR originated in a human donor with classical Hodgkin lymphoma. This chain joins TRBV7-6 and TRBJ2-5; 8 nucleotides align to TRBD1. The CDR3 coding sequence is TGTGCCAGCAGCTTACTAACAGGGGGCCAGTACTTC. Encoded protein: CASSLLTGGQYF.